This T cell receptor beta chain was sequenced for a study of T-cell reconstitution after alpha-beta-depleted transplantation in children. Findings and limits, study-wide: Approximately two months post-transplant, alpha-beta T cells reportedly originated from several hundred expanded graft clones. T-cell numbers and diversity one year post-transplant derived largely from freshly generated T cells. For some patients, TCRbeta diversity was high at day 60 because of recipient T cells and thymic progenitors that survived.

This CDR3 spans 14 amino acids. Losses at the gene ends were 1 base for V and 8 bases for J; bases not matched to a gene: 7. Germline CDR1 reads SGHRS; CDR2 reads YFSETQ. The authors prepared the TCRbeta library with unique molecular identifiers. Each CDR3 protein is one row after TCRdb ran MiXCR on the PCR reads. The sample holds about 980,000 distinct CDR3 sequences, roughly 29% seen once. This clonotype was observed a handful of times. Its antigen is still unknown. V and J are TRBV5-1 and TRBJ1-2, with 8 bases aligning to TRBD1. This material consisted of PBMCs, mostly from graft donor cells, taken 360 days after TCRalphabeta/CD19-depleted stem cell transplant. The TCR was taken from a boy younger than two who had a stem cell transplant for SCID, so the T cells may come from the graft donor. The CDR3 DNA reads TGCGCCAGCAGCTTGTCATCAGGGGGCAGGGGCTACACCTTC. It codes for CASSLSSGGRGYTF.